One T cell receptor beta chain is described in this entry. CDR1 and CDR2 (germline): MNHEY, SMNVEV (reference sequence). Trimming cost V 6 bases and J 2 bases, with 23 bases left between them. This CDR3 is built from 18 residues. This record belongs to a study of shared T cell receptors in the human thymus. Sequencing used immunoSEQ multiplex PCR; TCRdb keeps in-frame clones, though not all of them. The table has hundreds of thousands of clones, roughly 90% seen once. These data are also associated with another study on human thymus T cells. Turning to that study: Corrective cardiac surgery supplied the resected thymus tissue. Gene usage for V and J segments appeared biased in thymic and blood repertoires. Thymic TCR repertoires of unrelated people reportedly overlapped highly.

This rearrangement joins TRBV27 to TRBJ2-1, with D perhaps TRBD2 (5 bases). The TCR comes from a boy in the first two years of life with a congenital heart defect. The sequenced material came from thymocytes. The CDR3 loop is CASSHQRALRVPYNEQFF. The CDR3 DNA reads TGTGCCAGCAGCCACCAGAGGGCTTTACGTGTGCCCTACAATGAGCAGTTCTTC.